One sample yielded the 31 T cell receptor beta chains listed below, sequenced in a study of blood T cells in healthy people across ages. Sample-barcoded 5' priming and a J-beta primer mix drove a second PCR of 7 to 11 cycles. Via MiXCR, TCRdb re-called the 5' RACE reads, giving one row per CDR3 protein. Seen here are 450,000 to 600,000 distinct CDR3 sequences, roughly a quarter observed once, and the top ten hold approximately 3.3%. This sample also belongs to another study, concerning T cells of mothers and their children.

Sequencing input: blood. These receptors all come from a boy between 2 and 10 years old in good health.

This chain uses TRBV7-9 with TRBJ2-2; TRBD2 is a possible D gene (6 bases). Trimming pared 1 base from V and 1 base from J, leaving 10 bases between. CDR3 length equals 16 residues. Looked up from germline, CDR1 is SEHNR and CDR2 is FQNEAQ (reference sequence). The CDR3 sequence is CASSLVGGRNTGELFF. DNA for the CDR3: TGTGCCAGCAGCTTAGTCGGGGGTCGGAACACCGGGGAGCTGTTTTTT.

In this sample, this clonotype turned up a few times. The chain uses TRBV20-1 and TRBJ1-6; 12 bases are shared with TRBD1. The CDR3 consists of 15 residues. CDR1 is DFQATT and CDR2 is SNEGSKA in the germline V gene (reference sequence). The J segment lost 9 bases and the V segment lost 3 bases, leaving 6 bases of the junction unmatched. CDR3 nucleotide sequence: TGCAGTGCTAGCCGGGACAGGGGGCGGGGTTCACCCCTCCACTTT. Translating it yields CSASRDRGRGSPLHF.

J is TRBJ2-3 and V is TRBV12-3 or TRBV12-4, with D perhaps assigned TRBD1 or TRBD2 (7 bases each). Deletions cut 9 bases from V and 4 bases from J, with 20 bases between. The CDR3 is 15 residues long. CDR3 sequence: CARALGRGGADTQYF. DNA of the CDR3: TGTGCCAGAGCCCTGGGCAGGGGGGGCGCAGATACGCAGTATTTT.

This clonotype was observed a few times. This may arise from a read error, as a much more abundant clone is one base away. The chain links TRBV6-1 to TRBJ2-5; D is perhaps TRBD2 (6 bases). The germline gives CDR1 MNHNS, CDR2 SASEGT. With 7 bases removed from V and 1 base from J, the gap between germline ends came to 13 bases. This CDR3 has 14 residues. The CDR3 reads CASTNTGGQETQYF. The CDR3 nucleotides read TGTGCCAGCACCAACACCGGGGGCCAAGAGACCCAGTACTTC.

The chain links TRBV29-1 to TRBJ2-5; 12 bases fit TRBD1. CDR3 size: 14 residues. The ends lost 7 bases at V and 4 bases at J; junction bases unmatched: 7. CDR1 and CDR2 (germline): SQVTM, ANQGSEA. This CDR3 reads CSGRDRGRTETQYF. CDR3 sequence (DNA): TGCAGCGGGCGGGACAGGGGGCGAACAGAGACCCAGTACTTC.

There are a few counts of this clonotype. This sequence joins TRBV6-1 and TRBJ1-5; no definite D call. The CDR3 spans 14 residues. The V end was cut by 4 bases, the J end by 3 bases, with 10 bases between. The germline V gene has CDR1 MNHNS and CDR2 SASEGT. CDR3 bases: TGTGCCAGCAGTGCCGGCCCTATCAATCAGCCCCAGCATTTT. Translation gives CASSAGPINQPQHF.

The chain employs TRBV6-5 and TRBJ1-2; D ambiguous. The length of the CDR3 is 16 residues. The V gene lost 2 bases and the J gene lost 7 bases, with 20 bases spanning the gap. Germline lookup yields CDR1 MNHEY and CDR2 SVGAGI. DNA for the CDR3: TGTGCCAGCAGTTACCTTAGACAACTCCCTTGGCTTGGCTACACCTTC. Protein product: CASSYLRQLPWLGYTF.

This clonotype was seen only a few times. The chain combines TRBV20-1 with TRBJ2-3, with TRBD2 matching over 10 bases. Germline V gives CDR1 DFQATT, CDR2 SNEGSKA (reference sequence). Losses at the gene ends were 0 bases for V and 1 base for J; bases not matched to a gene: 10. CDR3 length: 18 residues. This CDR3 is CSARDYPSGSGGTDTQYF. CDR3 DNA sequence: TGCAGTGCTAGAGATTATCCTAGCGGGAGTGGAGGCACAGATACGCAGTATTTT.

This chain connects TRBV2 to TRBJ1-6; D remains ambiguous. Germline V lookup: CDR1 SNHLY, CDR2 FYNNEI. The CDR3 consists of 14 residues. The V gene lost 2 bases and the J gene lost 3 bases, with 5 bases spanning the gap. CDR3 DNA sequence: TGTGCCAGCAGTGAAAGTGTCTATAATTCACCCCTCCACTTT. It translates to CASSESVYNSPLHF.

This clonotype was observed a few times. This chain joins TRBV30 and TRBJ1-4; TRBD1 matches at 7 bases. The germline CDR1 and CDR2 sequences are GTSNPN and SVGIG (reference sequence). The CDR3 length is 12 residues. With 5 bases clipped from V and 8 bases from J, the junction kept 5 bases outside the gene matches. The DNA for the CDR3 is TGTGCCTGGGGGGGGACAGACGAAAAACTGTTTTTT. As protein: CAWGGTDEKLFF.

V gene TRBV18 combines with J gene TRBJ1-1, with D unresolved. V shed 3 bases and J shed 11 bases, with 10 bases lying between them. CDR3 size: 11 residues. Germline CDR1 is KGHSH and CDR2 is LQKENI. For the CDR3, the DNA is TGTGCCAGCTCACCTGGTGGGGATGCTTTCTTT. It yields the protein CASSPGGDAFF. The full variable domain, completed using reference TRBV18 and TRBJ1-1, is NAGVMQNPRHLVRRRGQEARLRCSPMKGHSHVYWYRQLPEEGLKFMVYLQKENIIDESGMPKERFSAEFPKEGPSILRIQQVVRGDSAAYFCASSPGGDAFFGQGTRLTVV.

This clonotype was seen a few times. The V call is TRBV9, the J call TRBJ2-2, with TRBD1 matching over 7 bases. J lost 3 bases, V lost 0 bases, and 2 bases had no gene match. Germline loops: CDR1 SGDLS, CDR2 YYNGEE. The CDR3 runs to 15 residues. The CDR3, as DNA: TGTGCCAGCAGCGTAGCTGGGACAGACACCGGGGAGCTGTTTTTT. Translated: CASSVAGTDTGELFF.

The chain couples TRBV6-5 to TRBJ2-3; D is uncertain. This CDR3 comprises 15 residues. V was trimmed by 3 bases and J by 2 bases, leaving 12 bases between them. The germline V gene encodes CDR1 MNHEY and CDR2 SVGAGI. The CDR3 sequence is CASSYSGEFTDTQYF. The DNA for the CDR3 is TGTGCCAGCAGTTATTCCGGAGAATTCACAGATACGCAGTATTTT.

This clonotype has just a few counts. The CDR3 region has the DNA TGTGCCAGCAGCGTGAGTAGTAAAGAGACCCAGTACTTC. It is translated as CASSVSSKETQYF. The chain is built from TRBV9 and TRBJ2-1; no reliable D call. The DNA end is more similar to TRBJ2-5, so the J call may be wrong. The germline V gene encodes CDR1 SGDLS and CDR2 YYNGEE. This CDR3 has 13 amino acids.

The rearrangement uses TRBV3-1 and TRBJ1-3; 9 nucleotides line up with TRBD1. The CDR3 is 16 amino acids. The V gene end was trimmed by 4 bases and the J gene end by 5 bases; junction bases not matched to a gene: 9. CDR1 and CDR2 (germline): LGHDT, YNNKEL (reference sequence). Here the CDR3 reads CASSPGQGALRNTIYF. The DNA for the CDR3 is TGTGCCAGCAGCCCGGGACAGGGAGCTCTAAGAAACACCATATATTTT.

This clonotype has more than one count but fewer than ten. The chain employs TRBV7-2 and TRBJ2-5; D might be TRBD1 (6 bases). The J call may be wrong; the DNA end is better matched by TRBJ2-7. The CDR3 consists of 14 residues. In germline, CDR1 is SGHTA, CDR2 FQGNSA. The CDR3 loop reads CASSKDRNSYEQYF. The CDR3 coding sequence is TGTGCCAGCAGCAAAGACAGGAACTCCTACGAGCAGTACTTC.

V gene TRBV6-2 or TRBV6-3 combines with J gene TRBJ2-2, with 12 bases aligning to TRBD2. The CDR3 has 16 amino acids. The junction had 7 bases not matched to a gene; V was cut back by 4 bases and J by 7 bases. CDR1 is MNHEY and CDR2 is SVGEGT in the germline V gene. CDR3 in amino acids: CASSSRTSGIIGELFF. CDR3 nucleotides: TGTGCCAGCAGTTCCAGGACTAGCGGGATTATCGGGGAGCTGTTTTTT.

This clonotype was counted only a few times. The rearrangement joins TRBV2 to TRBJ2-1; 7 nucleotides align to TRBD2. V shed 1 base, J shed 6 bases, and the junction held 6 bases outside the gene matches. The length of the CDR3 is 15 residues. Germline CDR1 reads SNHLY; CDR2 reads FYNNEI. CDR3 region: CASSEGAGPLNEQFF. The CDR3 nucleotides are TGTGCCAGCAGTGAAGGAGCGGGGCCTCTCAATGAGCAGTTCTTC.

This clonotype was seen only a few times. J is TRBJ1-1 and V is TRBV15; 11 bases align to TRBD1. The CDR3 runs to 15 residues. Trimming cost V 3 bases and J 3 bases; bases outside gene matches: 3. CDR1 and CDR2 from the germline V gene are LNHNV and YYDKDF (reference sequence). CDR3 sequence (DNA): TGTGCCACCAGCAGGGGGACAGGGGGGTACACTGAAGCTTTCTTT. This sequence encodes CATSRGTGGYTEAFF.

With respect to this clonotype: The junction shows a germline mismatch at one end, possibly a read error. The J gene is TRBJ2-5, the V gene TRBV6-2 or TRBV6-3; tentatively, D is TRBD1 (6 bases). The CDR3 length is 15 residues. From germline, CDR1 is MNHEY and CDR2 SVGEGT. CDR3 in DNA: TGTGCCAGCAGTCATAGGACAGTCTCGCAAGATACCCAGTACTTC. Its translation is CASSHRTVSQDTQYF.

This clonotype was picked up a small number of times. This chain uses TRBV18 with TRBJ2-1; 14 bases agree with TRBD2. The CDR3 spans 19 residues. Germline V gene sequence: CDR1 KGHSH, CDR2 LQKENI. The V and J ends lost 4 bases and 0 bases, in that order; junction bases with no gene match: 8. The CDR3 protein is CASSLYTGTSGSSYNEQFF. In nucleotides, the CDR3 is TGTGCCAGCTCACTTTATACCGGGACTAGCGGGAGCTCCTACAATGAGCAGTTCTTC.

The J gene is TRBJ1-1, the V gene TRBV6-5; D is uncertain. There are 14 residues in the CDR3. V gave up 5 bases and J gave up 1 base, with 11 bases separating them. CDR1 and CDR2 from the germline V gene are MNHEY and SVGAGI. CDR3 region: CASSNPHENTEAFF. CDR3 sequence (DNA): TGTGCCAGCAGTAACCCGCACGAGAACACTGAAGCTTTCTTT.

A few counts support this clonotype. The chain couples TRBV3-1 to TRBJ2-2, with D possibly TRBD2 on 5 matching bases. The germline CDR1 and CDR2 sequences are LGHDT and YNNKEL (reference sequence). Trimming stripped 1 base from V and 6 bases from J, with 9 bases between. The CDR3 extends over 14 amino acids. The CDR3 DNA sequence: TGTGCCAGCAGCCAAGTACTAGGTGCCGGGGAGCTGTTTTTT. This encodes CASSQVLGAGELFF.

V is TRBV7-2 and J is TRBJ2-2, with 10 bases aligning to TRBD2. Germline values: CDR1 SGHTA, CDR2 FQGNSA. The CDR3 loop spans 19 amino acids. V was pared by 5 bases and J by 2 bases, with 14 bases of the junction left unmatched. CDR3: CASSPGLARKLENTGELFF. As DNA, the CDR3 is TGTGCCAGCAGCCCGGGACTAGCGAGGAAGTTAGAAAACACCGGGGAGCTGTTTTTT.

V usage is TRBV3-1 and J usage is TRBJ2-3; D is undetermined. Germline CDR1 and CDR2: LGHDT and YNNKEL (reference sequence). The germline V and J ends were trimmed by 5 bases and 0 bases, with 15 bases remaining between them. The CDR3 totals 16 residues. This CDR3 reads CASSYSRAHSTDTQYF. The DNA of the CDR3 is TGTGCCAGCAGCTACTCACGGGCGCATAGCACAGATACGCAGTATTTT.

This clonotype has just one count. The chain has TRBV6-5 and TRBJ1-2; TRBD1 agrees at 7 bases. The CDR3 is made up of 14 amino acids. Germline CDR1 reads MNHEY; CDR2 reads SVGAGI. V lost 6 bases and J lost 8; bases outside the gene matches: 12. The CDR3 here is CASRPPRQGAGYTF. The CDR3 DNA reads TGTGCCAGCAGGCCCCCCCGACAGGGAGCCGGCTACACCTTC.

This clonotype was observed a single time. The chain has TRBV28 and TRBJ2-2; possible D gene TRBD2, 5 bases. The CDR3 length is 17 residues. From germline, CDR1 is MDHEN and CDR2 SYDVKM. V was pared by 3 bases and J by 0 bases, with 14 bases between. The chain's CDR3 is CASSFARGTTNTGELFF. CDR3 sequence (DNA): TGTGCCAGCAGTTTTGCCCGGGGAACCACGAACACCGGGGAGCTGTTTTTT. Variable domain in full (rest from reference TRBV28 and TRBJ2-2): DVKVTQSSRYLVKRTGEKVFLECVQDMDHENMFWYRQDPGLGLRLIYFSYDVKMKEKGDIPEGYSVSREKKERFSLILESASTNQTSMYLCASSFARGTTNTGELFFGEGSRLTVL.

V and J are TRBV20-1 and TRBJ2-7; maybe TRBD2 (6 bases). The length of the CDR3 is 13 residues. Trimming pared 1 base from V and 3 bases from J, leaving 10 bases between. Germline CDR1 is DFQATT and CDR2 is SNEGSKA (reference sequence). CDR3 residues: CSARGRSGYEQYF. CDR3 bases: TGCAGTGCTAGAGGTCGTAGCGGCTACGAGCAGTACTTC.

The chain couples TRBV27 to TRBJ1-1; TRBD1 agrees at 9 bases. With V trimmed by 2 bases and J by 1 base, 8 bases remained unmatched. CDR1 is MNHEY, CDR2 SMNVEV, per germline (reference sequence). The CDR3 runs to 17 residues. The CDR3 DNA is TGTGCCAGCAGTTTAGTGGACAGGGGTGGTCGGAACACTGAAGCTTTCTTT. Translation: CASSLVDRGGRNTEAFF.

The rearrangement joins TRBV4-3 to TRBJ2-5; perhaps TRBD2 as D (6 bases). The CDR3 spans 15 residues. The V end lost 4 bases, the J end lost 1 base, and 13 bases lay between the germline ends. Per germline, CDR1 LGHNA and CDR2 YSLEER. The CDR3 DNA reads as TGCGCCAGCAGCCTCGGGAGAGCGGTCCAAGAGACCCAGTACTTC. The encoded protein is CASSLGRAVQETQYF.

This clonotype was counted a few times. The chain joins TRBV5-1 to TRBJ2-5; D may be TRBD2 (5 bases). Gene TRBJ2-1 matches the end of the DNA better, so the J call may be wrong. Germline V gives CDR1 SGHRS, CDR2 YFSETQ. The CDR3 has 15 residues. This CDR3 reads CASSFGLALDNEQFF. The CDR3 DNA is TGCGCCAGCAGCTTCGGGCTAGCCCTAGACAATGAGCAGTTCTTC.